This TCR beta chain was profiled in a study of T cell responses to AZD1222 COVID-19 vaccine. Study findings and constraints: Most donors were white British, females outnumbered males, and clonal diversity was possibly underestimated. After the peak T cell response, and only then, were repertoires sampled. The reported proportion of spike-specific TCRs targeting unmutated variant regions was nearly half. Rises in breadth and depth of Spike-specific TCRs came after two AZD1222 doses.

Libraries were prepared by immunoSEQ multiplex PCR; TCRdb keeps only in-frame clonotypes and omits some of them. The data show roughly 95,000 clones, 70% to 90% seen once. For this clone: Its specificity is unknown.

Germline CDR1 reads SGHNT; CDR2 reads YENEEA. V trimming: 5 bases; J trimming: 0 bases; junction bases outside the gene matches: 10. The CDR3 contains 19 residues. The V and J genes are TRBV11-3 and TRBJ2-1, with 13 nucleotides matching TRBD2. The TCR originated in an adult in good health. Sample: peripheral blood, taken on day 0 of AZD1222 vaccination. CDR3 DNA: TGTGCCAGCAGCATCGGGCCGACTAGCGGGAGGCCCTCCTACAATGAGCAGTTCTTC. Amino acids: CASSIGPTSGRPSYNEQFF.